A single sample is the source of the 30 T cell receptor beta chains below, sequenced in a study of blood T cell repertoires in COVID-19. The method was immunoSEQ multiplex PCR; TCRdb's version includes in-frame clones alone and lacks a portion of them. Seen here are a few hundred thousand clones, approximately 86% observed once, and the top ten hold 3% to 4.5%. The sequenced sample consisted of peripheral blood. The receptors were sampled from a woman aged 80 or older with acute or convalescent COVID-19.

J is TRBJ2-5 and V is TRBV7-9, with 8 bases that match TRBD1. V was clipped by 5 bases and J by 2 bases; unmatched bases: 4. Looked up from germline, CDR1 is SEHNR and CDR2 is FQNEAQ (reference sequence). The CDR3 loop spans 14 amino acids. The CDR3 DNA reads TGTGCCAGCAGCCCAGGGGGCAGACAAGAGACCCAGTACTTC. Translation gives CASSPGGRQETQYF.

The rearrangement joins TRBV10-3 to TRBJ1-2; D gene uncertain. The CDR3 is 14 residues long. CDR1 ENHRY and CDR2 SYGVKD come from the germline V gene. Trimming shortened V by 5 bases and J by 4 bases, and 14 bases separated the two germline ends. The CDR3 is CAISKEYSGYGYTF. In DNA, the CDR3 is TGTGCCATCAGTAAAGAATACTCAGGCTATGGCTACACCTTC.

The chain is built from TRBV7-2 and TRBJ2-2; D perhaps matches TRBD1 (5 bases). CDR3 length equals 14 residues. CDR1 is SGHTA and CDR2 is FQGNSA in the germline V gene. The V and J ends lost 0 bases and 6 bases respectively, with 8 bases between them. Here the CDR3 reads CASSLAHRPGELFF. Here the CDR3 DNA reads TGTGCCAGCAGCTTAGCGCACAGGCCCGGGGAGCTGTTTTTT.

CDR3 residues: CASSLKVGEEQYF. CDR3 DNA: TGTGCCAGCAGCCTCAAGGTAGGGGAAGAGCAGTACTTC. J is TRBJ2-7 and V is TRBV16; D possibly corresponds to TRBD1 (5 bases). The germline gives CDR1 KGHSY, CDR2 FQNENV. V was clipped by 4 bases and J by 7 bases, with 14 bases between them. CDR3 size: 13 residues.

The chain joins TRBV11-3 to TRBJ2-3; the match to TRBD2 covers 7 bases. V was pared by 6 bases and J by 3 bases, with 9 bases of the junction left unmatched. Germline V CDR1 and CDR2: SGHNT, YENEEA. This CDR3 is 15 amino acids long. In nucleotides, the CDR3 is TGTGCCAGCAGTTCTAGCGGACTGATAACAGATACGCAGTATTTT. Protein sequence: CASSSSGLITDTQYF.

In this sample, this clone turned up many times. The rearrangement links TRBV19 to TRBJ1-3, with unresolved D. CDR1 and CDR2 from the germline V gene are LNHDA and SQIVND (reference sequence). Deletions cut 7 bases from V and 0 bases from J, with 10 bases between. The CDR3 has 14 residues. CDR3 residues: CASTLGSSGNTIYF. The CDR3 DNA reads TGTGCCAGTACCCTAGGGAGCTCTGGAAACACCATATATTTT. Drawing the rest from reference TRBV19 and TRBJ1-3, the complete variable domain is DGGITQSPKYLFRKEGQNVTLSCEQNLNHDAMYWYRQDPGQGLRLIYYSQIVNDFQKGDIAEGYSVSREKKESFPLTVTSAQKNPTAFYLCASTLGSSGNTIYFGEGSWLTVV.

The chain uses TRBV9 and TRBJ2-7; tentatively, D is TRBD2 (6 bases). Trimming cost V 0 bases and J 3 bases, with 13 bases left between them. CDR1 and CDR2 from the germline V gene are SGDLS and YYNGEE. CDR3 length: 15 residues. Written as DNA, the CDR3 is TGTGCCAGCAGCGTAGCGGGACTTGGAGGCTACGAGCAGTACTTC. It codes for CASSVAGLGGYEQYF.

This chain uses TRBV15 with TRBJ2-4; TRBD1 matches at 11 bases. CDR1 is LNHNV, CDR2 YYDKDF, per germline (reference sequence). The CDR3 is 17 residues long. The ends lost 0 bases at V and 1 base at J; junction bases unmatched: 2. The DNA of the CDR3 is TGTGCCACCAGCAGAGAAGGGACAGGGGGTGCCAAAAACATTCAGTACTTC. Translating it yields CATSREGTGGAKNIQYF. Using reference TRBV15 and TRBJ2-4 for the parts outside the CDR3, the full variable domain is DAMVIQNPRYQVTQFGKPVTLSCSQTLNHNVMYWYQQKSSQAPKLLFHYYDKDFNNEADTPDNFQSRRPNTSFCFLDIRSPGLGDTAMYLCATSREGTGGAKNIQYFGAGTRLSVL.

CDR3 in amino acids: CASSLGQGRAEETQYF. CDR3 sequence (DNA): TGTGCCAGCAGCCTAGGACAGGGACGAGCGGAAGAGACCCAGTACTTC. The J gene is TRBJ2-5, the V gene TRBV5-4; TRBD1 agrees at 8 bases. Unmatched junction bases numbered 11, after V lost 4 bases and J lost 3 bases. This CDR3 contains 16 residues. Germline V gene lookup returns CDR1 SGHNT and CDR2 YYREEE (reference sequence).

This clone showed up just once. V and J are TRBV28 and TRBJ1-4, with 8 bases that match TRBD1. This CDR3 is 12 amino acids long. Germline values: CDR1 MDHEN, CDR2 SYDVKM. With 9 bases clipped from V and 8 bases from J, the junction kept 5 bases outside the gene matches. CDR3 residues: CASRTGQEKLFF. In DNA, the CDR3 is TGTGCCAGTCGGACAGGGCAAGAAAAACTGTTTTTT. Variable domain in full (rest from reference TRBV28 and TRBJ1-4): DVKVTQSSRYLVKRTGEKVFLECVQDMDHENMFWYRQDPGLGLRLIYFSYDVKMKEKGDIPEGYSVSREKKERFSLILESASTNQTSMYLCASRTGQEKLFFGSGTQLSVL.

The V call is TRBV7-3, the J call TRBJ1-1, with unresolved D. The CDR3 sequence is 13 residues long. Trimming removed 3 bases from V and 1 base from J, with 6 bases in between. Germline assignment: CDR1 SGHTA and CDR2 FQGTGA. DNA for the CDR3: TGTGCCAGCAGCTTGGGCAGGAACACTGAAGCTTTCTTT. Translation: CASSLGRNTEAFF.

This clone was seen a few times. The V gene is TRBV7-3, the J gene TRBJ1-5; weak D call: TRBD1 (6 bases). This CDR3 spans 16 amino acids. Germline loops: CDR1 SGHTA, CDR2 FQGTGA. V lost 4 bases to trimming and J lost 6 bases, with 19 bases between them. DNA of the CDR3: TGTGCCAGCAGCTCCCCCGGGCCAAGGGGGGGTCAGCCCCAGCATTTT. This encodes CASSSPGPRGGQPQHF.

V usage is TRBV7-9 and J usage is TRBJ2-5; 11 nucleotides align to TRBD2. CDR1 is SEHNR, CDR2 FQNEAQ, per germline (reference sequence). V shed 5 bases, J shed 1 base, and the junction held 6 bases outside the gene matches. This CDR3 has 16 residues. The DNA of the CDR3 is TGTGCCAGCAGCCGTCTTCTAGCGGGGGGCCAAGAGACCCAGTACTTC. This codes for CASSRLLAGGQETQYF.

This rearrangement joins TRBV14 to TRBJ1-3, with D hard to call. Germline V lookup: CDR1 SGHDN, CDR2 FVKESK. V shed 4 bases and J shed 0 bases, with 13 bases lying between them. CDR3 size: 16 residues. CDR3 bases: TGTGCCAGCAGCCCCCTGAACAGCCTCTCTGGAAACACCATATATTTT. Its translation is CASSPLNSLSGNTIYF.

In this sample, this clone turned up a few times. J is TRBJ1-5 and V is TRBV19; possibly TRBD1 for D (6 bases). Germline V lookup: CDR1 LNHDA, CDR2 SQIVND (reference sequence). V was clipped by 4 bases and J by 7 bases, with 14 bases between them. This CDR3 has 14 residues. CDR3 loop: CASSTQGVQQPQHF. CDR3 sequence (DNA): TGTGCCAGTAGTACACAGGGAGTTCAGCAGCCCCAGCATTTT. The variable domain in full, with the rest retrieved from reference TRBV19 and TRBJ1-5, is DGGITQSPKYLFRKEGQNVTLSCEQNLNHDAMYWYRQDPGQGLRLIYYSQIVNDFQKGDIAEGYSVSREKKESFPLTVTSAQKNPTAFYLCASSTQGVQQPQHFGDGTRLSIL.

V and J are TRBV9 and TRBJ1-1; 7 nucleotides match TRBD1. The CDR3 consists of 13 residues. The trim removed 3 bases at V and 6 bases at J, leaving 5 bases unmatched. Germline CDR1 SGDLS, CDR2 YYNGEE. The CDR3: CASSAAGTAEAFF. In nucleotides, the CDR3 is TGTGCCAGCAGCGCCGCCGGGACAGCTGAAGCTTTCTTT. Filled out from reference TRBV9 and TRBJ1-1, the complete variable domain reads DSGVTQTPKHLITATGQRVTLRCSPRSGDLSVYWYQQSLDQGLQFLIQYYNGEERAKGNILERFSAQQFPDLHSELNLSSLELGDSALYFCASSAAGTAEAFFGQGTRLTVV.

The chain is built from TRBV5-1 and TRBJ1-1, with 8 bases lining up with TRBD1. This CDR3 region has 14 residues. V lost 4 bases, J lost 2 bases, and 4 bases stayed unmatched. CDR1 is SGHRS, CDR2 YFSETQ, per germline. CDR3 DNA: TGCGCCAGCAGCAATGGACAGGGTAACACTGAAGCTTTCTTT. Protein: CASSNGQGNTEAFF.

In regard to this clone: Other DNA sequences within the sample encode an identical CDR3. The chain uses TRBV6-5 and TRBJ2-7, with no clear D. The CDR3 runs to 13 residues. V was shortened by 4 bases and J by 4 bases, with 11 bases between the two germline ends. CDR1 and CDR2 from the germline V gene are MNHEY and SVGAGI. CDR3 residues: CASSSPGTYEQYF. In DNA, the CDR3 is TGTGCCAGCAGTTCTCCAGGTACATACGAGCAGTACTTC.

The chain couples TRBV3-1 (or the pseudogene TRBV3-2) to TRBJ1-4; 7 positions match TRBD1. The germline CDR1 and CDR2 sequences are LGHDT and YNNKEL (reference sequence). CDR3 length: 12 residues. V was pared by 1 base and J by 13 bases, with 3 bases of the junction left unmatched. The CDR3 sequence: CASSQGQGGLFF. Written as DNA, the CDR3 is TGTGCCAGCAGCCAAGGACAGGGCGGACTGTTTTTT.

The rearrangement joins TRBV10-2 to TRBJ1-1; TRBD1 agrees at 8 bases. Germline trimming cut 6 bases from V and 1 base from J; bases unmatched to any gene: 13. CDR1 is WSHSY and CDR2 is SAAADI in the germline V gene. The CDR3 spans 17 residues. CDR3 nucleotides: TGCGCCAGCAGCCTGGCAGACAGGGGAATTCGGAACACTGAAGCTTTCTTT. Encoded protein: CASSLADRGIRNTEAFF.

The chain has TRBV7-2 and TRBJ2-2, with D perhaps TRBD2 (5 bases). Germline V gene lookup returns CDR1 SGHTA and CDR2 FQGNSA. CDR3 size: 13 residues. V was pared by 7 bases and J by 8 bases, with 14 bases between. This CDR3 reads CASKDTSSGELFF. CDR3 coding DNA: TGTGCCAGCAAGGATACTAGTTCTGGGGAGCTGTTTTTT.

The chain has TRBV4-3 and TRBJ1-5; TRBD1 might be the D (5 bases). This CDR3 is built from 15 residues. Per germline, CDR1 LGHNA and CDR2 YSLEER. V gave up 0 bases and J gave up 5 bases, with 11 bases separating them. In nucleotides, the CDR3 is TGCGCCAGCAGCCAAGATTTACAGGTTGATCAGCCCCAGCATTTT. It codes for CASSQDLQVDQPQHF.

The chain is built from TRBV24-1 and TRBJ1-2; TRBD1 matches at 8 bases. CDR1 is KGHDR and CDR2 is SFDVKD in the germline V gene. V lost 2 bases, J lost 5 bases, and 3 bases stayed unmatched. The CDR3 loop spans 14 amino acids. Here the CDR3 DNA reads TGTGCCACCAGTGATTCAGGGGGCTCATATGGCTACACCTTC. Translated: CATSDSGGSYGYTF.

The J gene is TRBJ2-5, the V gene TRBV7-2; perhaps TRBD1 as D (5 bases). The CDR3 consists of 15 residues. The V and J ends lost 6 bases and 5 bases respectively, with 19 bases between them. In germline, CDR1 is SGHTA, CDR2 FQGNSA. The DNA of the CDR3 is TGTGCCAGCAGGACCAGCTTTGGGGCCGCCGAGACCCAGTACTTC. Its translation is CASRTSFGAAETQYF. Filled out from reference TRBV7-2 and TRBJ2-5, the complete variable domain reads GAGVSQSPSNKVTEKGKDVELRCDPISGHTALYWYRQSLGQGLEFLIYFQGNSAPDKSGLPSDRFSAERTGGSVSTLTIQRTQQEDSAVYLCASRTSFGAAETQYFGPGTRLLVL.

This chain joins TRBV5-4 and TRBJ2-2; maybe TRBD2 (6 bases). The CDR3 is 15 amino acids. Per germline, CDR1 SGHNT and CDR2 YYREEE (reference sequence). V lost 4 bases to trimming and J lost 7 bases, with 17 bases between them. CDR3 amino acids: CASSPSGLPGGELFF. The CDR3 DNA reads TGTGCCAGCAGCCCATCGGGACTCCCGGGCGGGGAGCTGTTTTTT. The variable domain in full, with the rest retrieved from reference TRBV5-4 and TRBJ2-2, is ETGVTQSPTHLIKTRGQQVTLRCSSQSGHNTVSWYQQALGQGPQFIFQYYREEENGRGNFPPRFSGLQFPNYSSELNVNALELDDSALYLCASSPSGLPGGELFFGEGSRLTVL.

The rearrangement links TRBV19 to TRBJ2-1; the match to TRBD1 covers 10 bases. V shed 3 bases and J 4 bases; nucleotides not matched to a gene: 12. This CDR3 spans 18 amino acids. Germline CDR1 is LNHDA and CDR2 is SQIVND (reference sequence). In DNA form, the CDR3 reads TGTGCCAGTAGTATTCAGGGTGCGGGGACAGGGGCTTACAATGAGCAGTTCTTC. Translation: CASSIQGAGTGAYNEQFF. The full variable domain, its missing parts supplied by reference TRBV19 and TRBJ2-1, is DGGITQSPKYLFRKEGQNVTLSCEQNLNHDAMYWYRQDPGQGLRLIYYSQIVNDFQKGDIAEGYSVSREKKESFPLTVTSAQKNPTAFYLCASSIQGAGTGAYNEQFFGPGTRLTVL.

This clone was observed many times. V usage is TRBV10-2 and J usage is TRBJ2-1, with TRBD2 matching 7 bases. V dropped 0 bases and J dropped 3; count of bases not matched to a gene: 5. Per germline, CDR1 WSHSY and CDR2 SAAADI. The length of the CDR3 is 16 residues. CDR3 sequence (DNA): TGCGCCAGCAGTGAGTCACCTAGCGGACACTACAATGAGCAGTTCTTC. Residues: CASSESPSGHYNEQFF.

V and J are TRBV5-1 and TRBJ2-2; possible D gene TRBD1, 5 bases. The V gene lost 3 bases and the J gene lost 7 bases, with 13 bases spanning the gap. This CDR3 comprises 14 residues. CDR1 and CDR2 (germline): SGHRS, YFSETQ. The CDR3 DNA reads as TGCGCCAGCAGCTCCATCGACAGTCGCGGGGAGCTGTTTTTT. This sequence encodes CASSSIDSRGELFF.

In its sample, this clone was seen many times. This sequence joins TRBV4-2 and TRBJ1-5; D is unclear. Germline V lookup: CDR1 LGHNA, CDR2 YNFKEQ. V lost 0 bases to trimming and J lost 7 bases, with 13 bases between them. The CDR3 is 15 residues long. The CDR3 spells CASSQDSDVRQPQHF. In DNA form, the CDR3 reads TGTGCCAGCAGCCAAGATAGTGATGTTCGACAGCCCCAGCATTTT.

V is TRBV18 and J is TRBJ2-4; 11 nucleotides align to TRBD2. CDR1 KGHSH and CDR2 LQKENI come from the germline V gene. With 2 bases clipped from V and 3 bases from J, the junction kept 6 bases outside the gene matches. The CDR3 spans 17 residues. The CDR3 coding sequence is TGTGCCAGCTCACCATCTAGCGGGGGGACGGTCAAAAACATTCAGTACTTC. Its protein product is CASSPSSGGTVKNIQYF.